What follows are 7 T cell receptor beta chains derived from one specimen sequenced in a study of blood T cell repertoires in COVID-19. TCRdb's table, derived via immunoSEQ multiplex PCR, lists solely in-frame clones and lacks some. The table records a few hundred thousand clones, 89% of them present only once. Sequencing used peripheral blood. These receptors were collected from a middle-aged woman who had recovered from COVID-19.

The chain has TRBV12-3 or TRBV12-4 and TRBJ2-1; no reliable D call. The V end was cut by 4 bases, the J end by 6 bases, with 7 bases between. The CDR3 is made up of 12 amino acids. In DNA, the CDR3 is TGTGCCAGCAGTTCGAGTCTCAATGAGCAGTTCTTC. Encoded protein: CASSSSLNEQFF.

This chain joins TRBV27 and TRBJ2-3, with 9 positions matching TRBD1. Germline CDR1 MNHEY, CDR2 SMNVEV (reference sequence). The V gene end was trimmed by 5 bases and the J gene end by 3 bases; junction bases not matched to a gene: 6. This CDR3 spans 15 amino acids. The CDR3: CASSPRDRVTDTQYF. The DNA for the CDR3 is TGTGCCAGCAGTCCGCGGGACAGGGTTACAGATACGCAGTATTTT.

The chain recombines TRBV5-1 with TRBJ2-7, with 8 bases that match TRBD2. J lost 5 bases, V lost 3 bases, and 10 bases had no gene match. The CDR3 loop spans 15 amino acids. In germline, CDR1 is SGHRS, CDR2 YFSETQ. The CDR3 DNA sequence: TGCGCCAGCAGCTATTTTGGGACTAGTAGGGACGAGCAGTACTTC. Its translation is CASSYFGTSRDEQYF.

The CDR3 DNA sequence: TGTGCCAGCAGGCCGGGACAGGGGCTAGAGACCCAGTACTTC. Protein product: CASRPGQGLETQYF. J is TRBJ2-5 and V is TRBV28; the match to TRBD1 covers 10 bases. This CDR3 is 14 amino acids long. In germline, CDR1 is MDHEN, CDR2 SYDVKM. The V gene end was trimmed by 6 bases and the J gene end by 4 bases; junction bases not matched to a gene: 5.

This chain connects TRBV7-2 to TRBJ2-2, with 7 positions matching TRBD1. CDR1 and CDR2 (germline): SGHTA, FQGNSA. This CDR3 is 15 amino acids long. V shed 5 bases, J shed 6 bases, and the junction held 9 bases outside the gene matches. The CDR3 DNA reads TGTGCCAGCAGCAACCGGGACAGCCTGGCCGGGGAGCTGTTTTTT. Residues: CASSNRDSLAGELFF.

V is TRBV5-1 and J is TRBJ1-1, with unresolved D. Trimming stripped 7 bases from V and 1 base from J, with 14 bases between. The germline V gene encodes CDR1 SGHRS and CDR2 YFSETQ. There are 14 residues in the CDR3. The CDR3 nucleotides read TGCGCCAGCGTTCCAGGAACCTCGAACACTGAAGCTTTCTTT. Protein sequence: CASVPGTSNTEAFF.

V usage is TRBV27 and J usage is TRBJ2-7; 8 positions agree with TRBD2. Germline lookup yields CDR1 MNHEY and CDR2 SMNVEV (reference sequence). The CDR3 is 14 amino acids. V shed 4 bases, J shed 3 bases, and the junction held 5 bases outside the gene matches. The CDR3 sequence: CASSSGGTYYEQYF. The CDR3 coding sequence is TGTGCCAGCAGTTCGGGAGGGACTTACTACGAGCAGTACTTC.